This entry concerns a single TCR beta chain. What it recognizes is unknown. This entry comes from a study of shared clonotypes between healthy human individuals. Study-level points and caveats: Clonotypes shared by all four donors outscored non-shared clonotypes in generation probability.

The CDR3 length is 15 residues. Germline assignment: CDR1 SQVTM and CDR2 ANQGSEA. V was shortened by 2 bases and J by 4 bases, with 16 bases between the two germline ends. Approximately 220 ng DNA, tens of thousands of T cell genomes, went into each sorted-subset replicate PCR. Clones were read by immunoSEQ multiplex PCR, and TCRdb kept only the in-frame ones, dropping some. The data hold 2 million or so clones, with roughly 95% observed a single time. The naive CD8 fraction comprised CD45RO-negative cells positively selected for CCR7 and excluded terminally differentiated effector memory CD45RA+ cells.

The genes are TRBV29-1 and TRBJ2-3; the D gene is possibly TRBD2 (6 bases). The source material was naive CD8+ T cells sorted from blood. The sequence came from a man aged 18 to 29 in good health. The CDR3 here is CSVEQIAGFADTQYF. The CDR3 coding sequence is TGCAGCGTTGAACAAATCGCGGGGTTTGCAGATACGCAGTATTTT.